This T cell receptor (beta chain) was documented in a study of shared clonotypes between healthy human individuals. Findings and caveats of the study: It was observed that 5% to 6% of naive CD4 clonotypes were shared across a few donors.

Trimming left V 0 bases short and J 6 bases short, with 11 bases between. Germline V gives CDR1 LGHNA, CDR2 YNFKEQ. This CDR3 region has 14 residues. Assay execution took place at the deep level. Every immunoSEQ plate was one replicate of a subset's evenly spread DNA. Profiled with immunoSEQ multiplex PCR; TCRdb holds only in-frame clones, not every one. Of around 99,000 clones in the sample, almost 70% were seen once. Adult donors, all healthy and HIV-negative, had no recent acute infections or vaccinations. This clone was seen once. Its specificity is not known. Specimen: memory CD8+ T cells sorted from blood. Subset given: CD45RO+ cells pooled with CCR7-negative TemRA cells. This receptor was identified in a man between 25 and 39 years old in good health. The chain couples TRBV4-2 to TRBJ2-5, with D hard to call. CDR3: CASSQEGQEKTQYF. CDR3 DNA sequence: TGTGCCAGCAGCCAAGAGGGTCAGGAAAAGACCCAGTACTTC.